The 14 T cell receptor beta chains below come from one sample, sequenced in a study of Ad26.COV2.S vaccination and SARS-CoV-2 variants. Using immunoSEQ multiplex PCR, the repertoire was profiled, and TCRdb retains in-frame clones only, with some absent. The sample consists of roughly 350,000 clones, around 87% of them appearing once. Treatment of the sample: around 19 received Ad26.COV2.S at low or high dose, single or two shots; about 5 received placebo; per-sample allocation not given. Samples were taken on day 63 after the first vaccine or placebo injection. The sequences come from peripheral blood, collected in a trial of Ad26.COV2.S vaccine versus placebo. The receptors here all came from a person aged 18 to 65 who received the Ad26.COV2.S COVID-19 vaccine or a placebo.

This clone has a handful of counts. The chain has TRBV6-6 and TRBJ2-1, with D perhaps being TRBD1 or TRBD2 (6 bases each). This CDR3 spans 15 amino acids. Looked up from germline, CDR1 is MNHNY and CDR2 is SVGAGI (reference sequence). Trimming removed 8 bases at V and 7 bases at J, with 21 bases between. CDR3 amino acids: CASLGGGRHSNEQFF. The CDR3 nucleotides are TGTGCCAGCCTGGGGGGCGGCCGACACTCTAATGAGCAGTTCTTC.

The V call is TRBV27, the J call TRBJ1-5; the D gene is possibly TRBD1 (6 bases). The V and J ends lost 0 bases and 0 bases respectively, with 15 bases between them. This CDR3 contains 18 residues. Germline lookup yields CDR1 MNHEY and CDR2 SMNVEV (reference sequence). CDR3 DNA: TGTGCCAGCAGTTTATCGGGGCCCGGGACACATAGCAATCAGCCCCAGCATTTT. As protein: CASSLSGPGTHSNQPQHF.

The rearrangement joins TRBV7-8 to TRBJ1-4, with D perhaps matching TRBD1 (5 bases). CDR3 size: 17 residues. The germline V gene encodes CDR1 SGHVS and CDR2 FQNEAQ. Trimming took off 3 bases at V and 1 base at J, with 15 bases between the two ends. This CDR3 is CASSFLGPEGTNEKLFF. The CDR3 DNA reads TGTGCCAGCAGCTTCCTGGGGCCGGAAGGAACTAATGAAAAACTGTTTTTT.

The DNA of the CDR3 is TGCGCCAGCAGCGACCGGGACAGGGGCCACTATGGCTACACCTTC. It is translated as CASSDRDRGHYGYTF. V usage is TRBV5-1 and J usage is TRBJ1-2; 10 positions agree with TRBD1. V gave up 4 bases and J gave up 3 bases; unmatched junction bases: 6. The CDR3 runs to 15 residues. The germline V gene encodes CDR1 SGHRS and CDR2 YFSETQ.

This chain joins TRBV5-1 and TRBJ2-3; 8 nucleotides agree with TRBD1. This CDR3 has 13 amino acids. The V and J ends lost 6 bases and 4 bases, in that order; junction bases with no gene match: 4. Germline-derived CDR1 and CDR2 are SGHRS and YFSETQ. The CDR3 protein is CASIAQGADTQYF. The CDR3 coding sequence is TGCGCCAGCATAGCACAGGGGGCAGATACGCAGTATTTT. The complete variable domain, with remaining parts taken from reference TRBV5-1 and TRBJ2-3, reads KAGVTQTPRYLIKTRGQQVTLSCSPISGHRSVSWYQQTPGQGLQFLFEYFSETQRNKGNFPGRFSGRQFSNSRSEMNVSTLELGDSALYLCASIAQGADTQYFGPGTRLTVL.

The chain joins TRBV6-5 to TRBJ2-1; no clear D gene. The CDR3 extends over 13 amino acids. Germline V gene sequence: CDR1 MNHEY, CDR2 SVGAGI. Trimming pared 6 bases from V and 6 bases from J, leaving 12 bases between. The CDR3 loop reads CASSPDRPNEQFF. The CDR3 bases are TGTGCCAGCAGCCCGGACCGACCCAATGAGCAGTTCTTC.

V usage is TRBV4-2 and J usage is TRBJ1-3; the D is unclear. The CDR3 runs 15 residues. The V and J ends lost 1 base and 3 bases respectively, with 10 bases between them. Looked up from germline, CDR1 is LGHNA and CDR2 is YNFKEQ. CDR3 DNA: TGTGCCAGCAGCCAAGGGGAGAAGGGTGGAAACACCATATATTTT. It encodes CASSQGEKGGNTIYF.

This clone was seen a single time. The rearrangement links TRBV2 to TRBJ1-3; D not certain. CDR3 length: 15 amino acids. Germline-derived CDR1 and CDR2 are SNHLY and FYNNEI. V was trimmed by 4 bases and J by 2 bases, leaving 12 bases between them. This chain's CDR3 is CASSVGKLTGNTIYF. In DNA form, the CDR3 reads TGTGCCAGCAGTGTCGGAAAACTGACTGGAAACACCATATATTTT.

The J gene is TRBJ2-5, the V gene TRBV12-1; the table calls TRBD2, which could not be checked here. TRBV12-1 is classified as a pseudogene. This CDR3 spans 15 amino acids. The chain's CDR3 is CASSTRDWEQETQYF. The CDR3 coding sequence is TGTGCCAGCAGCACTCGGGACTGGGAACAAGAGACCCAGTACTTC.

The chain links TRBV5-1 to TRBJ2-5, with 13 bases identical to TRBD2. V trimming: 2 bases; J trimming: 5 bases; junction bases outside the gene matches: 9. Germline V gene sequence: CDR1 SGHRS, CDR2 YFSETQ. The CDR3 loop spans 17 amino acids. The CDR3 here is CASSFTSGGALGETQYF. CDR3 in DNA: TGCGCCAGCAGCTTCACTAGCGGGGGGGCCCTCGGGGAGACCCAGTACTTC. Based on the CDR3 plus reference TRBV5-1 and TRBJ2-5, the full variable domain is KAGVTQTPRYLIKTRGQQVTLSCSPISGHRSVSWYQQTPGQGLQFLFEYFSETQRNKGNFPGRFSGRQFSNSRSEMNVSTLELGDSALYLCASSFTSGGALGETQYFGPGTRLLVL.

This chain joins TRBV6-2 or TRBV6-3 and TRBJ1-1; D might be TRBD1 (6 bases). Deletions cut 4 bases from V and 1 base from J, with 13 bases between. Germline CDR1 is MNHEY and CDR2 is SVGEGT. The CDR3 is made up of 15 amino acids. The CDR3 DNA reads as TGTGCCAGCAGTTCCTATGGACAGTCGAACACTGAAGCTTTCTTT. Translating gives CASSSYGQSNTEAFF.

This chain connects TRBV6-6 to TRBJ2-2, with a weak D call TRBD2 (5 bases). This CDR3 contains 17 residues. Germline V gene data show CDR1 as MNHNY and CDR2 as SVGAGI (reference sequence). The ends were cut back, 5 bases at V and 0 bases at J, with 16 bases in the middle. CDR3 region: CASSPLAGGPNTGELFF. CDR3 in DNA: TGTGCCAGCAGTCCCCTCGCGGGCGGACCGAACACCGGGGAGCTGTTTTTT.

DNA of the CDR3: TGTGCCAGCAGCCAAGTCCAGAAGAACACTGAAGCTTTCTTT. This codes for CASSQVQKNTEAFF. The chain joins TRBV3-1 (or the pseudogene TRBV3-2) to TRBJ1-1; D is ambiguous. The CDR3 length is 14 residues. Germline CDR1 is LGHDT and CDR2 is YNNKEL (reference sequence). V gave up 1 base and J gave up 1 base, with 7 bases separating them.

The chain carries TRBV27 and TRBJ1-2; D remains unclear. The V gene lost 6 bases and the J gene lost 0 bases, with 11 bases spanning the gap. This CDR3 comprises 14 residues. Germline lookup yields CDR1 MNHEY and CDR2 SMNVEV (reference sequence). The CDR3 nucleotides are TGTGCCAGCAGCCGTCGCTCCCCTAACTATGGCTACACCTTC. Translated: CASSRRSPNYGYTF.